The clone carrying this TCR beta chain was recorded only once. What it binds is not known. J was trimmed by 3 bases and V by 3 bases; bases with no gene match: 5. The CDR3 runs to 15 residues. This sample is part of a study of CD8 T cells in Susac syndrome. Random hexamers primed reverse transcription of about 0.5 to 1 ug RNA. TCRdb re-analysed the immunoSEQ multiplex PCR reads in MiXCR, keeping a single row per CDR3 protein. This repertoire shows around 200,000 distinct CDR3 sequences, 95% found once; its top ten account for 0.082%. Negative isolation yielded CD4+ and CD8+ T cells, and FACS enriched TEMRA cells. Study observations and caveats: The authors acknowledged that their TCR sequencing and HLA analysis involved a relatively small number of individuals.

The chain is built from TRBV12-3 or TRBV12-4 and TRBJ2-5; TRBD2 matches at 9 bases. This TCR came from a human donor with multiple sclerosis. The sample was CD4+ T cells from PBMCs. CDR3 coding DNA: TGTGCCAGCAGTTTGGGGCTAGCGGGGAAAGAGACCCAGTACTTC. Translation gives CASSLGLAGKETQYF.